This T cell receptor (beta chain) was recorded in a study of shared clonotypes between healthy human individuals. In the case of this clone: Other DNA sequences in the sample encode the same CDR3.

Terminally differentiated effector memory CD45RA+ cells were excluded by CCR7 positive selection of CD45RO-negative cells. Using immunoSEQ multiplex PCR, the repertoire was profiled, and TCRdb retains in-frame clones only, with some absent. This repertoire shows some 1,900,000 clones, about 95% found once; its top ten account for approximately 1%. V gave up 4 bases and J gave up 0 bases, with 5 bases separating them. This CDR3 is built from 12 residues. CDR1 is SGHRS and CDR2 is YFSETQ in the germline V gene. The clonotype comes from a young man in good health. Sequences were obtained from naive CD8+ T cells sorted from blood. V gene TRBV5-1 combines with J gene TRBJ2-7; D is unresolved. CDR3 nucleotide sequence: TGCGCCAGCAGCACTGGCTCCTACGAGCAGTACTTC. This sequence encodes CASSTGSYEQYF. The variable domain in full, completed from reference TRBV5-1 and TRBJ2-7, reads KAGVTQTPRYLIKTRGQQVTLSCSPISGHRSVSWYQQTPGQGLQFLFEYFSETQRNKGNFPGRFSGRQFSNSRSEMNVSTLELGDSALYLCASSTGSYEQYFGPGTRLTVT.